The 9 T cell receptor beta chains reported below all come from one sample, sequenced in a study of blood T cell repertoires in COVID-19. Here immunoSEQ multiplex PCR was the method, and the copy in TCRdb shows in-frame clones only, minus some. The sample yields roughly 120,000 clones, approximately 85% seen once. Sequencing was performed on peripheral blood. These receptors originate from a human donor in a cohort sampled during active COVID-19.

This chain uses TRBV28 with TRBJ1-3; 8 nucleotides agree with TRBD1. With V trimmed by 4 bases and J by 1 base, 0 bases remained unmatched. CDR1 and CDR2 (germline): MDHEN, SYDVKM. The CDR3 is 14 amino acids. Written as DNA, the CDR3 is TGTGCCAGCAGTTGGACAGGGTCTGGAAACACCATATATTTT. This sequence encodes CASSWTGSGNTIYF.

CDR3 in amino acids: CYVRGTAGPGELFF. The CDR3 nucleotides read TGTTACGTCCGCGGGACAGCCGGTCCCGGGGAGCTGTTTTTT. The J gene is TRBJ2-2, the V gene TRBV7-7; weak D call: TRBD1 (7 bases). CDR1 SSHAT and CDR2 FNYEAQ come from the germline V gene (reference sequence). This CDR3 has 14 residues.

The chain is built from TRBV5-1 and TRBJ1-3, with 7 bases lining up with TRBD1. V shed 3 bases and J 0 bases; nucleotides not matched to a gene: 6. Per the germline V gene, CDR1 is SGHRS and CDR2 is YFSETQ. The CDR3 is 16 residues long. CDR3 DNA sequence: TGCGCCAGCAGCTCCGGGACAGCTTACTCTGGAAACACCATATATTTT. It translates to CASSSGTAYSGNTIYF.

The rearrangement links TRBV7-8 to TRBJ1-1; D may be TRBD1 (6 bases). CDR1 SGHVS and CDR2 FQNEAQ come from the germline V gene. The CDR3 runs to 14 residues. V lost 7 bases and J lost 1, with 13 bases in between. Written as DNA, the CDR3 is TGTGCCAGCACAGAGACAGGTGAGAACACTGAAGCTTTCTTT. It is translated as CASTETGENTEAFF.

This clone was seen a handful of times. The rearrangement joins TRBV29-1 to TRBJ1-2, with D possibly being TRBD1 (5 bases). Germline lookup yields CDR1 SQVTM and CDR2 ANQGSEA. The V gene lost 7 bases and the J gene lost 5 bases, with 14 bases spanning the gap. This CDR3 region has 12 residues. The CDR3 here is CSAEKGEYGYTF. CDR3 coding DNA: TGCAGCGCCGAGAAAGGGGAATATGGCTACACCTTC.

In nucleotides, the CDR3 is TGCGCCAGCAGCTCCGGGACAGGGAACTACAATGAGCAGTTCTTC. Its translation is CASSSGTGNYNEQFF. The rearrangement links TRBV5-1 to TRBJ2-1, with 9 bases that match TRBD1. Losses at the gene ends were 3 bases for V and 3 bases for J; bases not matched to a gene: 4. CDR1 is SGHRS, CDR2 YFSETQ, per germline. The CDR3 sequence is 15 residues long.

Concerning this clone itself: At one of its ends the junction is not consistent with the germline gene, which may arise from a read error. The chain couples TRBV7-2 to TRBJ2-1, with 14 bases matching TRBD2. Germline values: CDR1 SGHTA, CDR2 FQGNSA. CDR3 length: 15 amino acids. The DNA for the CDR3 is TGTGCCAGCAGCCCTGGTATAGGACTAGCGGGAGGCCCTCTCTTC. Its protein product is CASSPGIGLAGGPLF.

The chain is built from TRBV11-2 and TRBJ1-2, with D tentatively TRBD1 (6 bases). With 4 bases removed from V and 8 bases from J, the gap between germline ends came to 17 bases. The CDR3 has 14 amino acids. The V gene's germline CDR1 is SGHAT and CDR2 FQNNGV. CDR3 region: CASSWVGGVEGYTF. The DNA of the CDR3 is TGTGCCAGCAGCTGGGTAGGGGGGGTGGAGGGCTACACCTTC.

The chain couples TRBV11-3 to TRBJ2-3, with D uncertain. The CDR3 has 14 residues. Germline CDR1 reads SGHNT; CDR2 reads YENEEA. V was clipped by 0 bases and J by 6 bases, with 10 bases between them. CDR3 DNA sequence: TGTGCCAGCAGCTTAGATCGGCTAGTTGATACGCAGTATTTT. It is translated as CASSLDRLVDTQYF.